These T cell receptor beta chains were read from a single sample in a study of T cell responses to AZD1222 COVID-19 vaccine. Measured with immunoSEQ multiplex PCR; TCRdb has only the in-frame clones, and not every one. The sample carries about 190,000 clones, roughly 93% recorded once. Sequencing was performed on peripheral blood, taken on day 0 of AZD1222 vaccination. The receptors were sampled from an adult in good health. CDR3s include the opening cysteine and the closing phenylalanine or tryptophan. Each record gives: J gene, V gene, CDR3 length, clone size, D gene, CDR3 protein, CDR3 DNA. A D gene is named only where the DNA matches it firmly. Clone sizes are given selectively: once, few, many, or a class where the clone is expanded.

j_call: TRBJ2-1
v_call: TRBV21-1
cdr3_length: 15
clone_size: .
d_call: .
cdr3_aa: CASSKGQGALNEQFF
cdr3_nt: TGTGCCAGCAGCAAAGGGCAGGGGGCGCTTAATGAGCAGTTCTTC

j_call: TRBJ2-1
v_call: TRBV27
cdr3_length: 14
clone_size: .
d_call: .
cdr3_aa: CASDTGSSYNEQFF
cdr3_nt: TGTGCCAGCGACACAGGGAGCTCCTACAATGAGCAGTTCTTC

j_call: TRBJ2-1
v_call: TRBV7-6
cdr3_length: 15
clone_size: once
d_call: TRBD1
cdr3_aa: CASSPWGQGHNEQFF
cdr3_nt: TGTGCCAGCAGCCCTTGGGGACAGGGCCACAATGAGCAGTTCTTC

j_call: TRBJ2-7
v_call: TRBV27
cdr3_length: 16
clone_size: .
d_call: .
cdr3_aa: CASSPYDRSTDYEQYF
cdr3_nt: TGTGCCAGCAGTCCCTACGACAGGTCAACCGATTACGAGCAGTACTTC

j_call: TRBJ2-7
v_call: TRBV4-1
cdr3_length: 16
clone_size: once
d_call: .
cdr3_aa: CASSQGTSPAGYEQYF
cdr3_nt: TGCGCCAGCAGCCAGGGGACTTCCCCCGCCGGCTACGAGCAGTACTTC

j_call: TRBJ1-3
v_call: TRBV11-2
cdr3_length: 14
clone_size: .
d_call: .
cdr3_aa: CASSLRTARNTIYF
cdr3_nt: TGTGCCAGCAGCCTGCGGACAGCCAGAAACACCATATATTTT

j_call: TRBJ1-2
v_call: TRBV7-9
cdr3_length: 17
clone_size: .
d_call: TRBD1
cdr3_aa: CASSLAGTGGDSTGYTF
cdr3_nt: TGTGCCAGCAGCTTAGCGGGGACAGGGGGCGATTCTACTGGCTACACCTTC

j_call: TRBJ1-1
v_call: TRBV6-6
cdr3_length: 15
clone_size: few
d_call: TRBD1
cdr3_aa: CASSLQGAGVTEAFF
cdr3_nt: TGTGCCAGCAGCTTACAGGGGGCGGGTGTAACTGAAGCTTTCTTT

j_call: TRBJ1-4
v_call: TRBV5-1
cdr3_length: 14
clone_size: .
d_call: .
cdr3_aa: CASSLFATNEKLFF
cdr3_nt: TGCGCCAGCAGCTTGTTTGCAACTAATGAAAAACTGTTTTTT

j_call: TRBJ1-2
v_call: TRBV9
cdr3_length: 16
clone_size: .
d_call: TRBD1
cdr3_aa: CASSEGTGLNYYGYTF
cdr3_nt: TGTGCCAGCAGCGAAGGGACAGGACTCAACTACTATGGCTACACCTTC

j_call: TRBJ2-7
v_call: TRBV6-5
cdr3_length: 15
clone_size: .
d_call: TRBD2
cdr3_aa: CASSQGLAGYYEQYF
cdr3_nt: TGTGCCAGCAGTCAGGGACTAGCGGGCTACTACGAGCAGTACTTC

j_call: TRBJ2-7
v_call: TRBV4-2
cdr3_length: 16
clone_size: .
d_call: TRBD2
cdr3_aa: CASSQTGGGNSYEQYF
cdr3_nt: TGTGCCAGCAGCCAAACGGGCGGGGGGAACTCCTACGAGCAGTACTTC

j_call: TRBJ1-1
v_call: TRBV3-1/TRBV3-2
cdr3_length: 16
clone_size: .
d_call: TRBD1
cdr3_aa: CASSPWTGTENTEAFF
cdr3_nt: TGTGCCAGCAGCCCCTGGACAGGGACAGAGAACACTGAAGCTTTCTTT

j_call: TRBJ2-2
v_call: TRBV3-1/TRBV3-2
cdr3_length: 15
clone_size: .
d_call: .
cdr3_aa: CASSLPLGSTGELFF
cdr3_nt: TGTGCCAGCAGCCTACCCCTAGGGAGCACCGGGGAGCTGTTTTTT

j_call: TRBJ2-7
v_call: TRBV7-3
cdr3_length: 14
clone_size: .
d_call: .
cdr3_aa: CASSFGGLPNEQYF
cdr3_nt: TGTGCCAGCAGCTTCGGGGGTCTCCCTAACGAGCAGTACTTC

j_call: TRBJ2-1
v_call: TRBV19
cdr3_length: 11
clone_size: .
d_call: TRBD1
cdr3_aa: CASISRGQQFF
cdr3_nt: TGTGCCAGTATCAGCAGGGGGCAGCAGTTCTTC

j_call: TRBJ1-6
v_call: TRBV28
cdr3_length: 18
clone_size: .
d_call: .
cdr3_aa: CASSFSRGHSSYNSPLHF
cdr3_nt: TGTGCCAGCAGTTTCTCCAGGGGCCATAGCTCCTATAATTCACCCCTCCACTTT

j_call: TRBJ2-2
v_call: TRBV2
cdr3_length: 15
clone_size: .
d_call: .
cdr3_aa: CASSERAFNTGELFF
cdr3_nt: TGTGCCAGCAGTGAAAGGGCCTTTAACACCGGGGAGCTGTTTTTT

j_call: TRBJ2-7
v_call: TRBV7-8
cdr3_length: 13
clone_size: .
d_call: .
cdr3_aa: CASSSGIAYEQYF
cdr3_nt: TGTGCCAGCAGCTCCGGGATAGCCTACGAGCAGTACTTC

j_call: TRBJ2-2
v_call: TRBV9
cdr3_length: 18
clone_size: .
d_call: TRBD2
cdr3_aa: CASSVGLAGGRGPGELFF
cdr3_nt: TGTGCCAGCAGCGTTGGACTAGCGGGGGGCCGCGGGCCCGGGGAGCTGTTTTTT

j_call: TRBJ2-7
v_call: TRBV5-1
cdr3_length: 14
clone_size: few
d_call: .
cdr3_aa: CASSLDGQTYEQYF
cdr3_nt: TGCGCCAGCAGCTTGGATGGCCAAACCTACGAGCAGTACTTC

j_call: TRBJ1-1
v_call: TRBV19
cdr3_length: 13
clone_size: .
d_call: .
cdr3_aa: CASSIRGNTEAFF
cdr3_nt: TGTGCCAGTAGTATAAGGGGGAACACTGAAGCTTTCTTT

j_call: TRBJ2-5
v_call: TRBV29-1
cdr3_length: 12
clone_size: .
d_call: .
cdr3_aa: CSPRLWGETQYF
cdr3_nt: TGCAGCCCCCGTCTGTGGGGGGAGACCCAGTACTTC

j_call: TRBJ1-6
v_call: TRBV11-2
cdr3_length: 13
clone_size: .
d_call: .
cdr3_aa: CASRILGGSPLHF
cdr3_nt: TGTGCCAGCAGAATACTAGGGGGTTCACCCCTCCACTTT

j_call: TRBJ2-7
v_call: TRBV29-1
cdr3_length: 13
clone_size: .
d_call: TRBD2
cdr3_aa: CSVSGGTVSEQYF
cdr3_nt: TGCAGCGTTAGCGGGGGGACGGTTAGCGAGCAGTACTTC

j_call: TRBJ2-2
v_call: TRBV7-9
cdr3_length: 15
clone_size: .
d_call: TRBD1
cdr3_aa: CASSPTGSNTGELFF
cdr3_nt: TGTGCCAGCAGCCCGACAGGGTCGAACACCGGGGAGCTGTTTTTT

j_call: TRBJ2-1
v_call: TRBV6-4
cdr3_length: 11
clone_size: .
d_call: .
cdr3_aa: CASSDGGEQFF
cdr3_nt: TGTGCCAGCAGTGACGGGGGTGAGCAGTTCTTC

j_call: TRBJ1-4
v_call: TRBV4-3
cdr3_length: 19
clone_size: once
d_call: TRBD1
cdr3_aa: CASSLLTGTGVSTNEKLFF
cdr3_nt: TGCGCCAGCAGCCTCTTAACCGGGACAGGGGTTAGTACTAATGAAAAACTGTTTTTT

j_call: TRBJ1-4
v_call: TRBV18
cdr3_length: 14
clone_size: .
d_call: TRBD1
cdr3_aa: CASSPDRVREKLFF
cdr3_nt: TGTGCCAGCTCACCGGACAGGGTCCGAGAAAAACTGTTTTTT

j_call: TRBJ1-3
v_call: TRBV29-1
cdr3_length: 14
clone_size: once
d_call: .
cdr3_aa: CSVEGGSSGNTIYF
cdr3_nt: TGCAGCGTTGAAGGGGGGAGCTCTGGAAACACCATATATTTT

j_call: TRBJ1-2
v_call: TRBV2
cdr3_length: 13
clone_size: .
d_call: .
cdr3_aa: CASRRPEGNSYTF
cdr3_nt: TGTGCCAGCAGGAGACCTGAGGGGAATAGCTACACCTTC

j_call: TRBJ1-1
v_call: TRBV7-9
cdr3_length: 14
clone_size: .
d_call: TRBD1
cdr3_aa: CASSPTQGIAEAFF
cdr3_nt: TGTGCCAGCAGCCCCACACAGGGGATCGCTGAAGCTTTCTTT